What follows are 9 T cell receptor beta chains derived from one specimen sequenced in a study of OX40 agonist ivuxolimab in advanced cancers. Here immunoSEQ multiplex PCR was the method, and the copy in TCRdb shows in-frame clones only, minus some. In the table there are roughly 10,000 clones, about 90% of which are singletons. The sequencing here drew on CD4+ or CD8+ T cells sorted from blood, taken in a trial of the OX40 agonist ivuxolimab. The origin of the receptors is an adult with an advanced solid tumor such as melanoma, head and neck, liver or kidney cancer.

This chain joins TRBV13 and TRBJ2-5; TRBD2 aligns across 8 bases. Looked up from germline, CDR1 is PRHDT and CDR2 is FYEKMQ (reference sequence). J was trimmed by 5 bases and V by 5 bases; bases with no gene match: 4. This CDR3 has 13 amino acids. CDR3 nucleotides: TGTGCCAGCAGCACAGCGGGGGTGGAGACCCAGTACTTC. Protein sequence: CASSTAGVETQYF.

V and J are TRBV14 and TRBJ2-7, with 10 bases identical to TRBD2. The germline CDR1 and CDR2 sequences are SGHDN and FVKESK. V was clipped by 0 bases and J by 9 bases; unmatched bases: 2. The CDR3 length is 13 residues. CDR3 sequence (DNA): TGTGCCAGCAGCCAAGAATTAGCGGGGGGGCAGTACTTC. It is translated as CASSQELAGGQYF.

In nucleotides, the CDR3 is TGTGCCAGCAGTGAAAGCGGGGCCCCCACAGATACGCAGTATTTT. Translated, it gives CASSESGAPTDTQYF. V and J are TRBV28 and TRBJ2-3; TRBD2 matches at 7 bases. V gave up 5 bases and J gave up 2 bases; unmatched junction bases: 7. In germline, CDR1 is MDHEN, CDR2 SYDVKM. There are 15 residues in the CDR3.

This clone was observed once. The rearrangement joins TRBV18 to TRBJ2-1, with D maybe TRBD1 (5 bases). CDR3 length: 13 amino acids. V gave up 2 bases and J gave up 4 bases, with 6 bases separating them. The germline V gene has CDR1 KGHSH and CDR2 LQKENI. The CDR3 sequence: CASSPDSYNEQFF. The CDR3 nucleotides read TGTGCCAGCTCACCAGACAGTTACAATGAGCAGTTCTTC.

The V call is TRBV5-4, the J call TRBJ2-7, with D perhaps TRBD2 (5 bases). The germline V gene has CDR1 SGHNT and CDR2 YYREEE (reference sequence). This CDR3 has 14 amino acids. Trimming took off 4 bases at V and 3 bases at J, with 14 bases between the two ends. The CDR3 bases are TGTGCCAGCAGCCGCCCGGGAAGACACTACGAGCAGTACTTC. Translation: CASSRPGRHYEQYF.

This clone came up once. The V gene is TRBV7-9, the J gene TRBJ2-5; 7 bases match TRBD1. This CDR3 spans 14 amino acids. V shed 5 bases, J shed 5 bases, and the junction held 8 bases outside the gene matches. Germline assignment: CDR1 SEHNR and CDR2 FQNEAQ (reference sequence). As DNA, the CDR3 is TGTGCCAGCAGCCTAGACAGGGATCGCGAGACCCAGTACTTC. Its protein is CASSLDRDRETQYF.

V and J are TRBV6-1 and TRBJ1-1; possibly TRBD1 for D (5 bases). Germline assignment: CDR1 MNHNS and CDR2 SASEGT. The CDR3 runs 13 residues. Trimming shortened V by 4 bases and J by 3 bases, and 9 bases separated the two germline ends. For the CDR3, the DNA is TGTGCCAGCAGTGTTCAGGGTGACACTGAAGCTTTCTTT. It is translated as CASSVQGDTEAFF.

The rearrangement links TRBV28 to TRBJ1-6, with a tentative D call TRBD1 (5 bases). V was cut by 1 base and J by 6 bases, with 10 bases left in between. Germline V gene lookup returns CDR1 MDHEN and CDR2 SYDVKM. The CDR3 totals 15 residues. The CDR3 spells CASSLYGGRNSPLHF. The CDR3 coding sequence is TGTGCCAGCAGTTTATATGGGGGACGTAATTCACCCCTCCACTTT. The variable domain in full, with the rest retrieved from reference TRBV28 and TRBJ1-6, is DVKVTQSSRYLVKRTGEKVFLECVQDMDHENMFWYRQDPGLGLRLIYFSYDVKMKEKGDIPEGYSVSREKKERFSLILESASTNQTSMYLCASSLYGGRNSPLHFGNGTRLTVT.

In its sample, this clone was seen a few times. The V gene is TRBV29-1, the J gene TRBJ1-2, with a tentative D call TRBD1 (5 bases). V was trimmed by 6 bases and J by 13 bases, leaving 15 bases between them. This CDR3 is 10 amino acids long. Germline CDR1 SQVTM, CDR2 ANQGSEA. The CDR3 region is CSVQGLGFTF. The CDR3 DNA follows: TGCAGCGTCCAGGGCCTTGGGTTCACCTTC.